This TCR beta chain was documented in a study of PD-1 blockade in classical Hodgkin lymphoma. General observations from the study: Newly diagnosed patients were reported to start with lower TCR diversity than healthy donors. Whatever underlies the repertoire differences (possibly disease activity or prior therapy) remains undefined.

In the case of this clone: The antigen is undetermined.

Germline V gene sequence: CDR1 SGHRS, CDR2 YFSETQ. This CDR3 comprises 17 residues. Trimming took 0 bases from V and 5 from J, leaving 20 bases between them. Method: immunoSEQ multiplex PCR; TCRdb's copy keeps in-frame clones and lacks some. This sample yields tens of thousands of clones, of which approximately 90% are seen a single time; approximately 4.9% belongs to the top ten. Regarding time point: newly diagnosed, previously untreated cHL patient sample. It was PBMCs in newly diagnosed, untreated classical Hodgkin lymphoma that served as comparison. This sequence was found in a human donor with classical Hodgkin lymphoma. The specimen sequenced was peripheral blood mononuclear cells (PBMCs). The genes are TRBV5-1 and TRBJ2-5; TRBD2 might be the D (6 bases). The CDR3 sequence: CASSLAGHGLTQETQYF. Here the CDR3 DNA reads TGCGCCAGCAGCTTGGCCGGACACGGACTAACGCAGGAGACCCAGTACTTC.